This T cell receptor (beta chain) was obtained from a study of CD8+ T cells in alopecia areata. Study observations and caveats: An increase in clonality over normal scalp was evident in lesional scalp, especially alopecia totalis/universalis.

This clone has a handful of counts. The antigen is undetermined. Following RNA extraction, reverse transcription yielded cDNA that acted as the sequencing template. TCRdb's table, derived via immunoSEQ multiplex PCR, lists solely in-frame clones and lacks some. The repertoire includes about 160,000 clones, approximately 57% of them detected once, and 14% sits in the top ten. The CDR3 extends over 16 amino acids. Germline lookup yields CDR1 SGHVS and CDR2 FQNEAQ. V lost 5 bases and J lost 0; bases outside the gene matches: 7. Treatment: oral pan-JAK inhibitor, 5-10 mg twice daily. This receptor was obtained from a human donor with alopecia areata. The rearrangement links TRBV7-8 to TRBJ2-3; TRBD2 aligns across 8 bases. The sample consisted of CD4+ T cells sorted from blood, taken at week 24, from a patient treated with tofacitinib. The CDR3 nucleotides read TGTGCCAGCAGCCCGGAGGCTAGCGGGAGCACAGATACGCAGTATTTT. It is translated as CASSPEASGSTDTQYF. The full variable domain, rest sourced from reference TRBV7-8 and TRBJ2-3, is GAGVSQSPRYKVAKRGQDVALRCDPISGHVSLFWYQQALGQGPEFLTYFQNEAQLDKSGLPSDRFFAERPEGSVSTLKIQRTQQEDSAVYLCASSPEASGSTDTQYFGPGTRLTVL.